The rows below give T cell receptor beta chains drawn from one sample of a study of cytomegalovirus exposure and HLA in healthy donors. Repertoires were generated with immunoSEQ multiplex PCR, while TCRdb's copy carries only in-frame clones and drops some. The repertoire table contains 140,000 to 150,000 clones. The sample consisted of PBMCs. Source of these receptors: a woman aged 50 to 65 in good health and CMV-seronegative. The CDR3 runs from the conserved cysteine through the conserved F or W. D genes are given only for firm matches.

V gene | D gene | CDR3 protein
TRBV30 | TRBD2 | CAWSIAGASDTQYF
TRBV18 | TRBD2 | CASSPPLTSGGSYEQYF
TRBV19 | NA | CASRPTPGSLNQETQYF
TRBV11-3 | TRBD1 | CASSLVGGTGRDTQYF
TRBV2 | TRBD1 | CASVQSQGEETQYF
TRBV7-9 | NA | CASSSRQTSGNTIYF
TRBV10-3 | TRBD1 | CAIRDRTSYEQYF
TRBV7-2 | TRBD1 | CASSSSSGTAYEQYF
TRBV5-1 | NA | CASSMAWNTEAFF
TRBV7-2 | NA | CASSQANSAETQYF
TRBV5-1 | TRBD1 | CASRLSEGTGRSEQFF
TRBV7-2 | NA | CASSLLGRNTGELFF